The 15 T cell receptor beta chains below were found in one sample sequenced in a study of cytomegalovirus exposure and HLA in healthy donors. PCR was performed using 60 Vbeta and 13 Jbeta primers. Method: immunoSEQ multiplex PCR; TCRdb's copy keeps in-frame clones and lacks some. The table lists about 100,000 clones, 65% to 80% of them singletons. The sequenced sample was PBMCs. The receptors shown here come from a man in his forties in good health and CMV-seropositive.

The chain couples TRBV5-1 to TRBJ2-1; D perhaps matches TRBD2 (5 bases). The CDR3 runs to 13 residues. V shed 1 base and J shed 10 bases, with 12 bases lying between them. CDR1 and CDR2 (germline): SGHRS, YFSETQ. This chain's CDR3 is CASSLTLGSEQFF. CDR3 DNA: TGCGCCAGCAGCTTGACCCTTGGGAGCGAGCAGTTCTTC.

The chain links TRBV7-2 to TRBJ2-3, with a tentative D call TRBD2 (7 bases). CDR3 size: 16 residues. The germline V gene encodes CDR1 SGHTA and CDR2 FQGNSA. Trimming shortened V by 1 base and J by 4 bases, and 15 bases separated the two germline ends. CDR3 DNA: TGTGCCAGCAGCTTAGAGGGGGGGTTAGCAGCAGATACGCAGTATTTT. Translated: CASSLEGGLAADTQYF.

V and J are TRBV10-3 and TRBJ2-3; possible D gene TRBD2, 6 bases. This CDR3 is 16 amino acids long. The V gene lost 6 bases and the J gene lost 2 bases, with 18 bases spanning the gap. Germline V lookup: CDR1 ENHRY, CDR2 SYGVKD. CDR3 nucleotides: TGTGCCATCAGCGCAAGACTAGTGGAGGTCACAGATACGCAGTATTTT. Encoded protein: CAISARLVEVTDTQYF.

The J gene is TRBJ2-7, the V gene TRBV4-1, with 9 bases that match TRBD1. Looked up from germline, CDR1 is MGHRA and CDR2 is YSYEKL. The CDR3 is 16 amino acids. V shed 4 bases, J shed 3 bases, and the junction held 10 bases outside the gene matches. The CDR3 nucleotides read TGCGCCAGCAGCCTTCATGGACAGGGGCCAGGCTACGAGCAGTACTTC. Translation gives CASSLHGQGPGYEQYF.

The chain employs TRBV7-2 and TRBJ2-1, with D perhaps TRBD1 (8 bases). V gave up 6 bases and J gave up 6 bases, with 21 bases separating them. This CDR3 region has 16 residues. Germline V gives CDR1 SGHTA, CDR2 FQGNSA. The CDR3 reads CASRSRTGRGPNEQFF. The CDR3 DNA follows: TGTGCCAGCAGATCAAGGACAGGGAGGGGTCCCAATGAGCAGTTCTTC.

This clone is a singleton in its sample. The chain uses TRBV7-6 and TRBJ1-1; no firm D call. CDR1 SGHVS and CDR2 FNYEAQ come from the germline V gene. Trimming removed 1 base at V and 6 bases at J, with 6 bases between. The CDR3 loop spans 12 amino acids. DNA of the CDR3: TGTGCCAGCAGCTTAGGGGCAGCTGAAGCTTTCTTT. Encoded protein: CASSLGAAEAFF.

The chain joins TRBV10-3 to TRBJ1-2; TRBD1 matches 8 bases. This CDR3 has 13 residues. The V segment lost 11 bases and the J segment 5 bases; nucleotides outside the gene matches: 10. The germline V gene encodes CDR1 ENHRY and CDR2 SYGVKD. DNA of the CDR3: TGTGCCTCCCAGGACAGGGTCCATTATGGCTACACCTTC. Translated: CASQDRVHYGYTF.

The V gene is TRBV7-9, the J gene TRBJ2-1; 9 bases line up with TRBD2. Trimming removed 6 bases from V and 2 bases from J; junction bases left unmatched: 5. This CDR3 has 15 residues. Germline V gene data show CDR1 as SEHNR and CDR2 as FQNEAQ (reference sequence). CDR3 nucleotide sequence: TGTGCCAGCAGGAATAGCGGGGGACCCTACAATGAGCAGTTCTTC. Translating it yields CASRNSGGPYNEQFF.

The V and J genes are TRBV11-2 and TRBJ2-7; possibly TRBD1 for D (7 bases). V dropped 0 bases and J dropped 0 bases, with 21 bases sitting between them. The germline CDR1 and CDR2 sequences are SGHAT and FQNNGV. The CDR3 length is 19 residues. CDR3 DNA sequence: TGTGCCAGCAGCTTAGATCTAGCGAGGGGGACAGAGAGCTCCTACGAGCAGTACTTC. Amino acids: CASSLDLARGTESSYEQYF.

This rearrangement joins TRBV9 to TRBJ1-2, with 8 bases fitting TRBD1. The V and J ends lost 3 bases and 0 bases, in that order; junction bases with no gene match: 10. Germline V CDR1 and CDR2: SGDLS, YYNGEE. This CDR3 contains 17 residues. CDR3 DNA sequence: TGTGCCAGCAGCGCATCCCTTACAGGGGGAGCTAACTATGGCTACACCTTC. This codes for CASSASLTGGANYGYTF.

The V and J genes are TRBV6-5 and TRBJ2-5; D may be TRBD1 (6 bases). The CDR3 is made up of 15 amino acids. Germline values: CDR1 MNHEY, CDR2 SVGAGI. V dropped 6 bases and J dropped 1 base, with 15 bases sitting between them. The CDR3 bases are TGTGCCAGCAGCCCCATTTTAGGGGGCCAAGAGACCCAGTACTTC. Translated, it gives CASSPILGGQETQYF.

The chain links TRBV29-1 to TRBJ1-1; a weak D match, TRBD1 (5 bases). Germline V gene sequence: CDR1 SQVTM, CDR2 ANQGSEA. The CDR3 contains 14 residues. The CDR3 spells CNNPCGASNTEAFF. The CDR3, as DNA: TGCAACAACCCCTGTGGGGCATCAAACACTGAAGCTTTCTTT.

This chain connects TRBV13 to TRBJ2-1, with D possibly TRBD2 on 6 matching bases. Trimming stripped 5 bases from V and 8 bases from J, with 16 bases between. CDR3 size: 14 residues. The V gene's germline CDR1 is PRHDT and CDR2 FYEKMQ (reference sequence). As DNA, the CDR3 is TGTGCCAGCAGCCCCCAACGGGGGACCCATGAGCAGTTCTTC. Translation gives CASSPQRGTHEQFF.

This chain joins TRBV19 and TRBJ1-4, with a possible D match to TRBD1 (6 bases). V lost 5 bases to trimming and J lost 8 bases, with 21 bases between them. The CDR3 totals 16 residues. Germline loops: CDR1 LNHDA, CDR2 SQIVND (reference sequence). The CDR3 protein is CASSSGGARAREKLFF. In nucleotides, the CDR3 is TGTGCCAGTAGTTCGGGGGGCGCCAGAGCAAGGGAAAAACTGTTTTTT.

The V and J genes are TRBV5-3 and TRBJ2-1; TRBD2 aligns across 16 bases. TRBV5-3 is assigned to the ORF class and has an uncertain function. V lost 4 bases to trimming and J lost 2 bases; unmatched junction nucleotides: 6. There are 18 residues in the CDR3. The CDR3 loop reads CARSGGTSGGETYNEQFF. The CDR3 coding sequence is TGTGCCAGAAGCGGGGGGACTAGCGGGGGGGAGACCTACAATGAGCAGTTCTTC.